The present TCR beta chain was sequenced within a study of cytomegalovirus exposure and HLA in healthy donors. General study results and limits: In a later analysis, productive TCRs from donors in an Asian-associated ancestry cluster reportedly carried fewer N-insertions than the cohort mean. As was reported, the HLA-A and HLA-B alleles of most subjects were accurately predicted from TCR beta sequences. The records held CMV serostatus as the only immune exposure information.

Germline V gene data show CDR1 as MNHNS and CDR2 as SASEGT. The CDR3 covers 17 residues. V was clipped by 2 bases and J by 0 bases; unmatched bases: 9. About this clone: As yet, its antigen is unknown.

PCR amplification relied on 60 Vbeta primers (plus 13 Jbeta primers). The table came from immunoSEQ multiplex PCR; TCRdb's copy has only in-frame clones and leaves some out. The table has approximately 160,000 clones, around 80% seen once; the top ten hold around 4.9%. Sample: PBMCs. The genes are TRBV6-1 and TRBJ1-2, with 7 bases lining up with TRBD1. The source of this sequence is a male donor in good health and CMV-seronegative. CDR3 loop: CASSERGVRGTNYGYTF. The CDR3 DNA follows: TGTGCCAGCAGTGAAAGAGGTGTCAGGGGGACTAACTATGGCTACACCTTC.